The TCR beta chain described here comes from a study of molecular identifiers for immune sequencing clone quantification. Study-level findings and limits: Reports indicate spiked Jurkat TCR RNA from one cell could be found among about a million naive cells. Clones above 20 RNA copies held over 99% of effector molecules, under 1% in naive cells.

Germline V gene data show CDR1 as SGHAT and CDR2 as FQNNGV. This CDR3 region has 16 residues. V dropped 2 bases and J dropped 4; count of bases not matched to a gene: 6. This clonotype was detected only a few times. Its antigen is currently unknown. TCRdb independently ran MiXCR on the PCR reads; one entry per CDR3 protein. The top ten clones hold under 0.95% of a sample with about 300,000 distinct CDR3 sequences, 20% to 25% of them seen once. Material: naive CD8+ T cells from blood, with Jurkat cell RNA spiked in. Stated subset: FACS-sorted CD8+CD4-CCR7+CD45RA+ naive T cells. The receptor comes from a human donor in good health. Some libraries in this study had Jurkat cell RNA spiked in. The chain recombines TRBV11-2 with TRBJ2-3; 10 nucleotides line up with TRBD2. CDR3 sequence reads: CASSLTAGGPPDTQYF. The DNA for the CDR3 is TGTGCCAGCAGCTTAACAGCGGGAGGGCCCCCAGATACGCAGTATTTT.